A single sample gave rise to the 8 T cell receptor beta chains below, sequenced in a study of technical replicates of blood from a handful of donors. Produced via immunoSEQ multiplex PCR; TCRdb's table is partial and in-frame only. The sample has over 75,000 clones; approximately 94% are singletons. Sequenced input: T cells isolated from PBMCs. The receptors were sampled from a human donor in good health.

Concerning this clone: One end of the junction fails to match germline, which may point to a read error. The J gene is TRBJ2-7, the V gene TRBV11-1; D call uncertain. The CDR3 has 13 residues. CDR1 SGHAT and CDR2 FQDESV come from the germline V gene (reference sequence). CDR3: CASSLDLSAPNFF. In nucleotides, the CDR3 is TGTGCCAGCAGCTTAGACCTGTCAGCGCCCAATTTCTTC.

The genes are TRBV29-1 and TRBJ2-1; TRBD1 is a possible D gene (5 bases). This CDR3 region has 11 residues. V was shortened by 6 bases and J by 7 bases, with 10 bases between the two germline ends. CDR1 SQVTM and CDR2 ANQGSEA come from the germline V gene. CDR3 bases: TGCAGCGTCTGGGGCGGAAATGAGCAGTTCTTC. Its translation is CSVWGGNEQFF.

The CDR3 loop reads CASSFLFNTGELFF. CDR3 coding DNA: TGTGCCAGCAGCTTCCTCTTCAACACCGGGGAGCTGTTTTTT. J is TRBJ2-2 and V is TRBV7-2; D remains ambiguous. The CDR3 has 14 amino acids. The V end was cut by 3 bases, the J end by 2 bases, with 7 bases between. CDR1 and CDR2 from the germline V gene are SGHTA and FQGNSA.

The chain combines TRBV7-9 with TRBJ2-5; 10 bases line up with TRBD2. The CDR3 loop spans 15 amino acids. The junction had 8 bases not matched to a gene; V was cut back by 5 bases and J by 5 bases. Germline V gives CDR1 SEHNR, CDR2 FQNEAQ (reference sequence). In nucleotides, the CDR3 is TGTGCCAGCAGCCCCGGGACTAGCGTTCTCGAGACCCAGTACTTC. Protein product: CASSPGTSVLETQYF.

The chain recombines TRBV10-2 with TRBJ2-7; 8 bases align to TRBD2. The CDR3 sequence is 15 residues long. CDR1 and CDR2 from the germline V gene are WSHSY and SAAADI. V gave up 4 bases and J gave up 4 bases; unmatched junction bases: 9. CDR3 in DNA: TGCGCCAGCAGTGTCGCGCGGGGGGTTAAGTACGAGCAGTACTTC. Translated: CASSVARGVKYEQYF.

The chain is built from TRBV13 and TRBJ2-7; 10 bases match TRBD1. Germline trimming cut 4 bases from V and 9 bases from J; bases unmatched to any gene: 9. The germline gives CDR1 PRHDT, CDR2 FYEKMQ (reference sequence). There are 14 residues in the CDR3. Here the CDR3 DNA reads TGTGCCAGCAGCTCCCCGGGACAGGGGATCGGGCAGTACTTC. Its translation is CASSSPGQGIGQYF.

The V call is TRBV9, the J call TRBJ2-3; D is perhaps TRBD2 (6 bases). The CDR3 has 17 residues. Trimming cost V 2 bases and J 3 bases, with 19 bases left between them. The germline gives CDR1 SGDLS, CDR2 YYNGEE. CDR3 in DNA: TGTGCCAGCAGCGTCCGGGTCGGGCCCCGGGGGACAGATACGCAGTATTTT. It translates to CASSVRVGPRGTDTQYF.

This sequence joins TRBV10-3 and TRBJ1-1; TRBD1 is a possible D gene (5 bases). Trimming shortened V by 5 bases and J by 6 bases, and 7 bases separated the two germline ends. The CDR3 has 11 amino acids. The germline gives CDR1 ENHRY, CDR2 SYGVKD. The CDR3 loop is CAISIGAEAFF. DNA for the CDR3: TGTGCCATCAGTATAGGGGCTGAAGCTTTCTTT.